The present T cell receptor beta chain was sequenced within a study of blood T cell repertoires in COVID-19. At the level of the study: From T cells, B-cell-depleted T cells, or PBMCs came the material, which was cDNA or gDNA.

Self-reported history from a screening survey and questionnaire set each donor's cohort. Within 2 weeks of study entry, exposed participants had contacted a PCR-confirmed or clinician-diagnosed COVID-19 case. Original analysis: Amplification of reference gene primers provided the estimated nucleated cell counts. This table comes from immunoSEQ multiplex PCR, and its TCRdb copy is limited to in-frame clones, with some not included. V, J and clone size were drawn from that table, and D and trimming were deduced from the DNA. Found here are hundreds of thousands of clones, 88% of them singletons; the top ten hold roughly 1.4%. With 3 bases removed from V and 7 bases from J, the gap between germline ends came to 10 bases. This CDR3 is 12 amino acids long. The germline gives CDR1 ENHRY, CDR2 SYGVKD.

The receptor was derived from a woman under 30 who had been exposed to COVID-19. The sample was PBMCs or T cells enriched from blood (not recorded which). The V and J genes are TRBV10-3 and TRBJ2-7; tentatively, D is TRBD1 (6 bases). DNA of the CDR3: TGTGCCATCAGTGATCAGGGGTGGGAGCAGTACTTC. It codes for CAISDQGWEQYF.